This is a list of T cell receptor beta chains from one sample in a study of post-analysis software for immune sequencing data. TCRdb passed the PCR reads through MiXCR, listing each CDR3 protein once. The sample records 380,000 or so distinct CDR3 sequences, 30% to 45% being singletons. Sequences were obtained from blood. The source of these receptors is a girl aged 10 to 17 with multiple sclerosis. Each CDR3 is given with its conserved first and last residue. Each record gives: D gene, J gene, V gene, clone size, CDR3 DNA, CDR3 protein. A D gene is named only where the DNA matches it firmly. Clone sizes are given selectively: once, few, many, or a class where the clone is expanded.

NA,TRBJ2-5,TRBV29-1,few,TGCAGCGTTGAATGGGAGACCCAGTACTTC,CSVEWETQYF
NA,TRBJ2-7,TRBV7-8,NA,TGTGCCAGCAGAACCAGGGGAGGGACGGCCCAGTACTTC,CASRTRGGTAQYF
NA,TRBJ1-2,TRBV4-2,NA,TGTGCCAGCAGCCAACCTCCCTCCTTGGACTCTATCTATGGCTACACCTTC,CASSQPPSLDSIYGYTF
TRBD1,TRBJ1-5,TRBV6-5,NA,TGTGCCAGCAGAGCCGGGACAGGGAATCAGCCCCAGCATTTT,CASRAGTGNQPQHF
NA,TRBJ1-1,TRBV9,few,TGTGCCAGCAGCGCCATGTTGAACACTGAAGCTTTCTTT,CASSAMLNTEAFF
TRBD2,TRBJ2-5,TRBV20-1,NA,TGCAGTGCTAATGAGGCGGGGGGGAGGGAGACCCAGTACTTC,CSANEAGGRETQYF
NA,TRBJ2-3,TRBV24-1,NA,TGTGCCACCGGGAGCACAGATACGCAGGATTTT,CATGSTDTQDF
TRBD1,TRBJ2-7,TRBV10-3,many,TGTGCCATCAGCAGGGACAGGGACACCTACGAGCAGTACTTC,CAISRDRDTYEQYF
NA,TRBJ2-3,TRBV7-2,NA,TGTGCCAGCAGCCGCCGGCGGGGAGGGGGTAGTGATACGCAGTATTTT,CASSRRRGGGSDTQYF
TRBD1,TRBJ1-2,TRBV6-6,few,TGTGCCAGCAGTCTAGTCCTATTGGACAGGGGAAACGGCTACACCTTC,CASSLVLLDRGNGYTF
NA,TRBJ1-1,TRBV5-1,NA,TGCGCCAGCAGCTTAGGTGAAGAGAACACTGAAGCTTTCTTT,CASSLGEENTEAFF
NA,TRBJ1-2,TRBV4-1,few,TGCGCCAGCAGCCACCCTATGGCCAGGGGCTACACCTTC,CASSHPMARGYTF
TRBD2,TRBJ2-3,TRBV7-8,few,TGTGCCAGCAGCTGGTCCGGGACTAGCGGGGGGGGACGTACAGATACGCAGTATTTT,CASSWSGTSGGGRTDTQYF
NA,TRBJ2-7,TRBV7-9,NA,TGTGCCAGCAGCCGTGGGCAAAATTCCTACGAGCAGTACTTC,CASSRGQNSYEQYF
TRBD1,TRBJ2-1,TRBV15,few,TGTGCCACCAGCAGAGACCGGGACAGGGGCTACAATGAGCAGTTCTTC,CATSRDRDRGYNEQFF
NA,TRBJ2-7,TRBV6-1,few,TGTGCCAGCAGTGAACCGGACACTGGCTCCTACGAGCAGTACTTC,CASSEPDTGSYEQYF
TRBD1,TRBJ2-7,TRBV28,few,TGTGCCAGCAATAAGGGGGCAAGGGATGAGCAGTACTTC,CASNKGARDEQYF
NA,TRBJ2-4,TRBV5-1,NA,TGCGCCAGCAGCTTGGTAAAGGGTGAGCAGTACTTC,CASSLVKGEQYF
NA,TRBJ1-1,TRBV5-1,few,TGCGCCAGCAGCTTGGACTCGGCCGCTGAAGCTTTCTTT,CASSLDSAAEAFF
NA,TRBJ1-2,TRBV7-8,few,TGTGCCAGCAGCTCAGTAAGAGCCTCGGCCTCTTACTATGGCTACACCTTC,CASSSVRASASYYGYTF
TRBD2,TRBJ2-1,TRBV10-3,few,TGTGCCATCAGAACCGGGACTAGCGCCAATGAGCAGTTCTTC,CAIRTGTSANEQFF
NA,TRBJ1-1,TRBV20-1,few,TGCAGTGCCCTCCGAGTGAACACTGAAGCTTTCTTT,CSALRVNTEAFF
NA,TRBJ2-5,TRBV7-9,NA,TGTGCCAGCAGCTCCCCCGGGCTGGGGGGAGAGACCCAGTACTTC,CASSSPGLGGETQYF
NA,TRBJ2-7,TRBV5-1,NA,TGCGCCAGCAGCTTGGCGGGAGTTGCCTACGAGCAGTACTTC,CASSLAGVAYEQYF
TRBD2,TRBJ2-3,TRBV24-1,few,TGTGCCACCAGTGATGGACTAGCGGGGGGGCGTGATACGCAGTATTTT,CATSDGLAGGRDTQYF
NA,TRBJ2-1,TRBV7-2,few,TGTGCCAGCAGCTTAGACCCAGGGTTGGTTGAGCAGTTCTTC,CASSLDPGLVEQFF
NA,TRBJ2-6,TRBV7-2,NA,TGTGCCAGCACCCGTTCTGGGGCCAACGTCCTGACTTTC,CASTRSGANVLTF
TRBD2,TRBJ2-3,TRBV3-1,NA,TGTGCCAGCAGCCTCATTAGCGGGAGCACAGATACGCAGTATTTT,CASSLISGSTDTQYF
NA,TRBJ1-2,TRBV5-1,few,TGCGCCAGCAGCTTGACAGGGTTTTCTGGCTACACCTTC,CASSLTGFSGYTF
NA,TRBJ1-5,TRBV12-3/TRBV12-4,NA,TGTGCCGGCTCCTTCTTGCGCAATCAGCCCCAGCATTTT,CAGSFLRNQPQHF
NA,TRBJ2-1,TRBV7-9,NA,TGTGCCAGCAGCTTAGCTTCCCAAGTTATTGTGCAGTTCTTC,CASSLASQVIVQFF
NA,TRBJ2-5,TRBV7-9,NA,TGTGCCAGCAGCTTCTTAAGCGGGGAGACCCAGTACTTC,CASSFLSGETQYF
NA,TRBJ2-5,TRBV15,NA,TGTGCCACCAGCAGAGGGCAGCAAGAGACCCAGTACTTC,CATSRGQQETQYF